This T cell receptor (beta chain) was retrieved from a study of OX40 agonist ivuxolimab in advanced cancers. General study points: CD4+ and CD8+ blood T cells expanded clonally by week 6 at 0.1 to 3.0 mg/kg.

Germline-derived CDR1 and CDR2 are SGHTA and FQGNSA. V lost 2 bases to trimming and J lost 3 bases, with 11 bases between them. This CDR3 spans 15 amino acids. Points on this clone: Its antigen is not known.

Here immunoSEQ multiplex PCR was the method, and the copy in TCRdb shows in-frame clones only, minus some. This table holds 55,000 to 75,000 clones, 84% found once. The sequence came from an adult with an advanced solid tumor such as melanoma, head and neck, liver or kidney cancer. The V gene is TRBV7-2, the J gene TRBJ1-5; D not certain. The specimen was CD4+ or CD8+ T cells sorted from blood, collected in a trial of the OX40 agonist ivuxolimab. CDR3 loop: CASSLRIGPNQPQHF. CDR3 nucleotides: TGTGCCAGCAGCTTACGAATAGGCCCCAATCAGCCCCAGCATTTT.